This is a list of T cell receptor beta chains from one sample in a study of T-cell reconstitution after alpha-beta-depleted transplantation in children. TCRdb ran MiXCR on the PCR reads and lists one entry per CDR3 protein. The sample lists about 200,000 distinct CDR3 sequences, 6.6% occurring once. Specimen: PBMCs, collected before TCRalphabeta/CD19-depleted stem cell transplant. Receptors were obtained from a boy aged 2 to 10 with acute lymphoblastic leukemia, due to receive a stem cell transplant. Each CDR3 is given with its conserved first and last residue. The D gene is left open where the match is weak. Where a row states a size, it is once, few, many or the class of an expanded clone; other rows omit it.

CDR3aa: CASSPDSLSYEQYF; CDR3nt: TGCGCCAGCAGCCCGGACAGCCTCTCCTACGAGCAGTACTTC; abundance: many; d_gene: -; j_gene: TRBJ2-7; v_gene: TRBV5-1
CDR3aa: CASSLAVGQDEQYF; CDR3nt: TGTGCCAGCAGCTTAGCTGTGGGACAGGACGAGCAGTACTTC; abundance: many; d_gene: TRBD1; j_gene: TRBJ2-7; v_gene: TRBV7-9
CDR3aa: CASSLVMGVGANVLTF; CDR3nt: TGTGCCAGCAGCTTAGTTATGGGGGTAGGGGCCAACGTCCTGACTTTC; abundance: -; d_gene: -; j_gene: TRBJ2-6; v_gene: TRBV7-9
CDR3aa: CASRRDRDPGNTIYF; CDR3nt: TGTGCCAGCCGCCGGGACAGGGATCCCGGAAACACCATATATTTT; abundance: few; d_gene: TRBD1; j_gene: TRBJ1-3; v_gene: TRBV7-9
CDR3aa: CSARDPGDNEKLFF; CDR3nt: TGCAGTGCTAGAGATCCGGGGGATAATGAAAAACTGTTTTTT; abundance: many; d_gene: -; j_gene: TRBJ1-4; v_gene: TRBV20-1
CDR3aa: CASSLHATSGGGRADTQYF; CDR3nt: TGTGCCAGCAGCTTACACGCGACTAGCGGGGGGGGTAGGGCAGATACGCAGTATTTT; abundance: -; d_gene: TRBD2; j_gene: TRBJ2-3; v_gene: TRBV11-1
CDR3aa: CASSLDTEQFF; CDR3nt: TGTGCCAGCAGCTTGGATACTGAGCAGTTCTTC; abundance: many; d_gene: -; j_gene: TRBJ2-1; v_gene: TRBV5-6
CDR3aa: CASTTGTEAFF; CDR3nt: TGTGCCAGCACCACAGGGACTGAAGCTTTCTTT; abundance: many; d_gene: -; j_gene: TRBJ1-1; v_gene: TRBV6-5
CDR3aa: CASSAPGLAAEQYF; CDR3nt: TGTGCCAGCAGTGCCCCGGGACTAGCTGCCGAGCAGTACTTC; abundance: few; d_gene: TRBD2; j_gene: TRBJ2-7; v_gene: TRBV6-1
CDR3aa: CASSPGVSTDTQYF; CDR3nt: TGTGCCAGCAGCCCTGGGGTGAGCACAGATACGCAGTATTTT; abundance: -; d_gene: -; j_gene: TRBJ2-3; v_gene: TRBV4-2
CDR3aa: CASSVDTPAGVDNEQFF; CDR3nt: TGTGCCAGCAGCGTAGATACCCCAGCGGGAGTAGACAATGAGCAGTTCTTC; abundance: many; d_gene: TRBD2; j_gene: TRBJ2-1; v_gene: TRBV9
CDR3aa: CASSYRQREAFF; CDR3nt: TGTGCCAGCAGTTACCGACAGAGAGAAGCTTTCTTT; abundance: many; d_gene: -; j_gene: TRBJ1-1; v_gene: TRBV6-6
CDR3aa: CASSWGLSITEAFF; CDR3nt: TGTGCCAGCAGCTGGGGACTCTCGATCACTGAAGCTTTCTTT; abundance: -; d_gene: -; j_gene: TRBJ1-1; v_gene: TRBV7-8